The clone carrying this T cell receptor (beta chain) showed up just a few times. Its antigen is as yet unknown. TCRdb independently ran MiXCR on the 5' RACE reads; one entry per CDR3 protein. This sample has about 490,000 distinct CDR3 sequences, with 13% to 15% found just once. This sample was included in a study of identical twins. The study's findings and limits: Insertions were fewer in abundant cord blood beta clonotypes, whereas memory repertoires showed none of this pattern. Out-of-frame beta sequences exhibited a weaker degree of excess twin sharing. A partial confounding effect on zero-insertion analyses could come from invariant MAIT and iNKT cells.

Healthy Caucasians alone served as donors. The germline gives CDR1 MGHRA, CDR2 YSYEKL. The CDR3 is made up of 17 amino acids. Trimming took off 1 base at V and 9 bases at J, with 22 bases between the two ends. These same data were also listed under a study on yellow fever vaccine responses in identical twins.

The rearrangement links TRBV4-1 to TRBJ2-1, with D perhaps assigned TRBD1 or TRBD2 (5 bases each). The material sequenced was CD4+ T cells sorted from blood. This sequence originates from a woman aged 18-30 years in good health. CDR3 in amino acids: CASSQVVSGKRQGEQFF. The DNA of the CDR3 is TGCGCCAGCAGCCAAGTAGTTTCGGGGAAGAGGCAGGGTGAGCAGTTCTTC.